This T cell receptor (beta chain) was found in a study of T cell repertoires in cytomegalovirus infection. Study observations and caveats: Public TCR beta family frequency separated CMV-and-HLA carriers, including in an independent cohort.

This clonotype was seen at least ten times. Antigen specificity is unknown. TCRdb reprocessed the reads with MiXCR, giving one entry per CDR3 protein. The sample records a few hundred thousand distinct CDR3 sequences, 25% to 35% being singletons. Here the sequenced sample was cultured PBMCs, taken from culture after CMV antigen stimulation. The source is a human donor in good health (CMV status not recorded). Some clones in this sample may be carry-over from other donors' samples.

DNA for the CDR3: TGTGCCAGCAGAACCGGGACTGGCACAGATACGCAGTATTTT. It is translated as CASRTGTGTDTQYF. This chain uses TRBV7-2 with TRBJ2-3; tentative D call: TRBD2 (6 bases). The CDR3 contains 14 residues. The ends were cut back, 6 bases at V and 1 base at J, with 11 bases in the middle. Looked up from germline, CDR1 is SGHTA and CDR2 is FQGNSA.